What follows are 12 T cell receptor beta chains derived from one specimen sequenced in a study of blood T cell repertoires in COVID-19 (dated by TCRdb to 2018 to 2020). The method was the immunoSEQ multiplex PCR assay. TCRdb obtained this table from immuneACCESS and retained in-frame rearrangements with V and J assigned. These tables miss some clones; where compared with another copy, unresolved V genes account for less than half of the shortfall, and the remainder is unexplained. For this sample the table gives under 250,000 clones, of which around 84% were detected only once. The top ten hold around 4% of the sample. Sequencing was done on a sample of PBMCs or T cells enriched from blood (not recorded which). The receptors stem from a man in his thirties or forties with acute COVID-19.

The rearrangement links TRBV2 to TRBJ1-2; a weak D match, TRBD1 (6 bases). V was trimmed by 2 bases and J by 9 bases, leaving 19 bases between them. The CDR3 consists of 15 residues. Germline CDR1 and CDR2: SNHLY and FYNNEI. CDR3 bases: TGTGCCAGCAGTGAATCGAGTGCAGGACAGACGAGCTACACCTTC. It encodes CASSESSAGQTSYTF.

In its sample, this clone was seen a few times. The chain combines TRBV2 with TRBJ2-7; 7 bases fit TRBD1. The J segment lost 2 bases and the V segment lost 10 bases, leaving 8 bases of the junction unmatched. CDR1 and CDR2 from the germline V gene are SNHLY and FYNNEI. The CDR3 is made up of 13 amino acids. CDR3 protein: CAILRDSTYEQYF. CDR3 nucleotide sequence: TGTGCCATCCTAAGGGACAGTACCTACGAGCAGTACTTC.

The CDR3 spells CASSETGLPNQPQHF. The CDR3 DNA reads TGCGCCAGCAGTGAGACTGGGCTACCCAATCAGCCCCAGCATTTT. This chain uses TRBV10-2 with TRBJ1-5; D is ambiguous. With 2 bases removed from V and 3 bases from J, the gap between germline ends came to 11 bases. Germline values: CDR1 WSHSY, CDR2 SAAADI. The CDR3 totals 15 residues.

The V call is TRBV28, the J call TRBJ1-2, with 7 bases matching TRBD1. From germline, CDR1 is MDHEN and CDR2 SYDVKM. The CDR3 totals 12 residues. The ends lost 3 bases at V and 6 bases at J; junction bases unmatched: 1. Here the CDR3 reads CASSLTGNGYTF. For the CDR3, the DNA is TGTGCCAGCAGTTTGACAGGGAATGGCTACACCTTC.

The chain employs TRBV9 and TRBJ1-1; D is perhaps TRBD1 (5 bases). Trimming removed 1 base at V and 4 bases at J, with 11 bases between. The CDR3 totals 14 residues. Per the germline V gene, CDR1 is SGDLS and CDR2 is YYNGEE. The CDR3 DNA follows: TGTGCCAGCAGCGTAAAGGGGCAGAGCACTGAAGCTTTCTTT. Translating it yields CASSVKGQSTEAFF.

The rearrangement uses TRBV2 and TRBJ2-5, with 9 bases matching TRBD1. Germline V gene sequence: CDR1 SNHLY, CDR2 FYNNEI. The CDR3 consists of 14 residues. Trimming took 10 bases from V and 2 from J; bases not matched to a gene: 8. CDR3 in amino acids: CAIKIGTGQETQYF. DNA for the CDR3: TGTGCCATTAAAATAGGGACAGGGCAAGAGACCCAGTACTTC.

This clone was recorded only once. The V gene is TRBV12-3 or TRBV12-4, the J gene TRBJ1-2; D is unclear. The CDR3 is 13 amino acids. The ends were cut back, 5 bases at V and 0 bases at J, with 7 bases in the middle. The chain's CDR3 is CASSLTPNYGYTF. For the CDR3, the DNA is TGTGCCAGCAGTCTGACACCTAACTATGGCTACACCTTC.

This chain joins TRBV7-2 and TRBJ2-3; D might be TRBD2 (6 bases). The ends were cut back, 5 bases at V and 1 base at J, with 13 bases in the middle. CDR1 and CDR2 from the germline V gene are SGHTA and FQGNSA. The CDR3 consists of 15 residues. CDR3 coding DNA: TGTGCCAGCAGCGACTCGGGACTCCGCACAGATACGCAGTATTTT. This codes for CASSDSGLRTDTQYF.

The genes are TRBV6-1 and TRBJ2-7; weak D call: TRBD2 (5 bases). The CDR3 is 16 residues long. V was pared by 0 bases and J by 6 bases, with 18 bases between. Germline CDR1 is MNHNS and CDR2 is SASEGT. CDR3 coding DNA: TGTGCCAGCAGTGAAGCGATCGGGATCAAACCACTCGAGCAGTACTTC. It specifies CASSEAIGIKPLEQYF.

This chain uses TRBV7-2 with TRBJ2-7; TRBD1 aligns across 7 bases. CDR3 length: 14 amino acids. CDR1 SGHTA and CDR2 FQGNSA come from the germline V gene. With V trimmed by 2 bases and J by 0 bases, 1 base remained unmatched. CDR3: CASSLQGVSYEQYF. CDR3 sequence (DNA): TGTGCCAGCAGCTTACAGGGGGTCTCCTACGAGCAGTACTTC.

In this sample, this clone turned up a few times. The gene calls are TRBV7-9 and TRBJ2-5, with 9 bases that match TRBD1. After removal of 1 base from V and 6 bases from J, the junction contained 3 bases not matched to a gene. The CDR3 runs to 14 residues. CDR1 and CDR2 from the germline V gene are SEHNR and FQNEAQ (reference sequence). Written as DNA, the CDR3 is TGTGCCAGCAGCTTAGAACAGGGGGCGAAGACCCAGTACTTC. The encoded protein is CASSLEQGAKTQYF.

The V gene is TRBV6-5, the J gene TRBJ1-2; no clear D. Trimming took off 5 bases at V and 8 bases at J, with 9 bases between the two ends. The CDR3 runs to 11 residues. Germline assignment: CDR1 MNHEY and CDR2 SVGAGI. The CDR3 reads CASSNGGGYTF. The CDR3 DNA reads as TGTGCCAGCAGTAATGGAGGGGGCTACACCTTC.